This TCR beta chain was sequenced in a study of cytomegalovirus exposure and HLA in healthy donors. Turning to the study itself: Among the approximately 410 genotyped donors, 81% were placed in the Caucasian-associated ancestry cluster. Findings and caveats of the study: Presence/absence analysis assumed near-uniform sequencing depth across donors.

The PCR employed 60 Vbeta primers together with 13 Jbeta primers. Sequenced by immunoSEQ multiplex PCR; TCRdb stores in-frame clones only, minus some. The sample shows about 190,000 clones, just under 75% of them seen only once. As to this clone: Its antigen is undetermined.

Trimming shortened V by 1 base and J by 0 bases, and 13 bases separated the two germline ends. The CDR3 length is 17 residues. The germline CDR1 and CDR2 sequences are LNHDA and SQIVND (reference sequence). The chain is built from TRBV19 and TRBJ2-4; a possible D gene is TRBD1 (6 bases). The sequence was collected from a man aged 25-45 years in good health and CMV-seropositive. Sequencing was done on a sample of PBMCs. CDR3 sequence: CASSIARTAGAKNIQYF. The CDR3 DNA is TGTGCCAGTAGTATAGCACGGACAGCCGGAGCCAAAAACATTCAGTACTTC.